One T cell receptor beta chain is described in this entry. The source of the sample is a study of blood T cell repertoires in COVID-19. Assay: immunoSEQ multiplex PCR; the TCRdb copy retains only in-frame clones and omits some. The table includes some 130,000 clones, roughly 91% detected once. Germline CDR1 reads MNHEY; CDR2 reads SVGAGI. With V trimmed by 6 bases and J by 0 bases, 5 bases remained unmatched. CDR3 length: 15 amino acids. V and J are TRBV6-5 and TRBJ2-4; the match to TRBD1 covers 7 bases. The sequenced sample was peripheral blood. This receptor was identified in a man aged 60 to 69 with active or convalescent COVID-19. CDR3: CASRSGGVAKNIQYF. The CDR3 coding sequence is TGTGCCAGCAGGTCAGGGGGAGTAGCCAAAAACATTCAGTACTTC.